The rows below give T cell receptor beta chains drawn from one sample of a study of post-analysis software for immune sequencing data. TCRdb used MiXCR to reprocess the PCR reads, holding one entry per CDR3 protein. The table has over 700,000 distinct CDR3 sequences, roughly 29% seen once. The sample comprised blood. These receptors all come from a girl under 18 with multiple sclerosis. Both conserved end residues are part of each CDR3. Each record gives: D gene, clone size, V gene, J gene, CDR3 protein, CDR3 DNA. D genes are given only for firm matches. Part of the rows lack a size; the others show once, few, many or a class for expanded clones.

D gene: NA; clone size: NA; V gene: TRBV15; J gene: TRBJ1-2; CDR3 protein: CATSRVGGGNYGYTF; CDR3 DNA: TGTGCCACCAGCAGAGTCGGCGGGGGAAACTATGGCTACACCTTC
D gene: NA; clone size: few; V gene: TRBV20-1; J gene: TRBJ2-7; CDR3 protein: CSARKMGVTYEQYF; CDR3 DNA: TGCAGTGCTAGAAAAATGGGGGTTACCTACGAGCAGTACTTC
D gene: TRBD2; clone size: NA; V gene: TRBV12-3/TRBV12-4; J gene: TRBJ2-3; CDR3 protein: CASSSSGASTDAQYF; CDR3 DNA: TGTGCCAGCAGTTCCAGCGGGGCGTCCACAGATGCGCAGTATTTT
D gene: NA; clone size: once; V gene: TRBV27; J gene: TRBJ2-7; CDR3 protein: CASRLSVGTYEQYF; CDR3 DNA: TGTGCCAGCAGGTTATCTGTGGGTACCTACGAGCAGTACTTC
D gene: TRBD1; clone size: NA; V gene: TRBV20-1; J gene: TRBJ1-5; CDR3 protein: CSARRTGAPGISNQPQHF; CDR3 DNA: TGCAGTGCACGAAGGACAGGGGCCCCCGGCATTAGCAATCAGCCCCAGCATTTT
D gene: TRBD2; clone size: NA; V gene: TRBV7-2; J gene: TRBJ2-7; CDR3 protein: CVSSLSGRARQYF; CDR3 DNA: TGTGTCAGCAGCCTTAGCGGGAGGGCTCGGCAGTACTTC
D gene: TRBD2; clone size: NA; V gene: TRBV7-8; J gene: TRBJ2-3; CDR3 protein: CASSPILAGSTDTQYF; CDR3 DNA: TGTGCCAGCAGCCCGATACTAGCGGGGTCCACAGATACGCAGTATTTT
D gene: NA; clone size: few; V gene: TRBV2; J gene: TRBJ2-3; CDR3 protein: CASSIRDDSTDTQYF; CDR3 DNA: TGTGCCAGCAGCATACGGGACGACAGCACAGATACGCAGTATTTT
D gene: NA; clone size: few; V gene: TRBV2; J gene: TRBJ1-6; CDR3 protein: CASTAGRISSPLHF; CDR3 DNA: TGTGCCAGCACCGCGGGCAGGATAAGTTCACCCCTCCACTTT
D gene: NA; clone size: NA; V gene: TRBV7-9; J gene: TRBJ2-1; CDR3 protein: CASTLTRGSYNEQFF; CDR3 DNA: TGTGCCAGCACCTTAACCCGGGGCTCCTACAATGAGCAGTTCTTC
D gene: NA; clone size: few; V gene: TRBV20-1; J gene: TRBJ2-1; CDR3 protein: CSAVGRLNEQFF; CDR3 DNA: TGCAGTGCCGTCGGACGGCTCAATGAGCAGTTCTTC
D gene: NA; clone size: NA; V gene: TRBV5-1; J gene: TRBJ2-5; CDR3 protein: CASSLTAGPLKTQYF; CDR3 DNA: TGCGCCAGCAGCTTGACGGCAGGGCCCTTGAAGACCCAGTACTTC
D gene: NA; clone size: NA; V gene: TRBV5-1; J gene: TRBJ2-1; CDR3 protein: CASSLASPNEQFF; CDR3 DNA: TGCGCCAGCAGCTTGGCTAGCCCCAATGAGCAGTTCTTC
D gene: TRBD2; clone size: few; V gene: TRBV20-1; J gene: TRBJ2-1; CDR3 protein: CSARAPTSGSYNEQFF; CDR3 DNA: TGCAGTGCTAGGGCCCCGACTAGCGGCTCCTACAATGAGCAGTTCTTC
D gene: NA; clone size: NA; V gene: TRBV7-9; J gene: TRBJ2-1; CDR3 protein: CASSLGKGWKNEQFF; CDR3 DNA: TGTGCCAGCAGCTTAGGGAAGGGGTGGAAAAATGAGCAGTTCTTC
D gene: TRBD1; clone size: NA; V gene: TRBV20-1; J gene: TRBJ2-3; CDR3 protein: CSAVRQGAIPTDTQYF; CDR3 DNA: TGCAGTGCCGTTCGACAGGGGGCCATCCCCACAGATACGCAGTATTTT
D gene: NA; clone size: NA; V gene: TRBV29-1; J gene: TRBJ1-1; CDR3 protein: CSGGIARDTEAFF; CDR3 DNA: TGCAGCGGTGGGATTGCGAGGGACACTGAAGCTTTCTTT
D gene: TRBD2; clone size: few; V gene: TRBV7-2; J gene: TRBJ2-1; CDR3 protein: CASSLVGSGTSSYNEQFF; CDR3 DNA: TGTGCCAGCAGCTTAGTAGGTAGCGGGACAAGCTCCTACAATGAGCAGTTCTTC
D gene: NA; clone size: few; V gene: TRBV14; J gene: TRBJ2-1; CDR3 protein: CASSQVRAYNEQFF; CDR3 DNA: TGTGCCAGCAGCCAAGTCAGGGCGTACAATGAGCAGTTCTTC
D gene: NA; clone size: many; V gene: TRBV6-5; J gene: TRBJ2-5; CDR3 protein: CASSSASLGPQGTQYF; CDR3 DNA: TGTGCCAGCAGTTCCGCCTCCCTCGGGCCTCAGGGGACCCAGTACTTC